This T cell receptor beta chain comes out of a study of cytomegalovirus exposure and HLA in healthy donors. This clone was seen once. Its matching antigen is unknown. The V end was cut by 3 bases, the J end by 0 bases, with 12 bases between. The length of the CDR3 is 15 residues. The germline V gene has CDR1 SGHDN and CDR2 FVKESK. Primers for the PCR totalled 60 Vbeta and 13 Jbeta. Profiling relied on immunoSEQ multiplex PCR, and the TCRdb table lists in-frame clones only, not all of them. The sample contains about 100,000 clones, 75% of which appear only once. Findings of the study overall: Among donors in an Asian-associated ancestry cluster, a later analysis reportedly found fewer N-insertions than the approximately 670-donor mean. Highly shared sequence variants in one cluster were likely a sequencing artifact.

Input material: PBMCs. The sequence came from a woman under 30 in good health and CMV-seropositive. This chain uses TRBV14 with TRBJ2-7, with D possibly TRBD2 on 6 matching bases. The chain's CDR3 is CASSHQGGVSYEQYF. In nucleotides, the CDR3 is TGTGCCAGCAGCCATCAAGGCGGGGTCTCCTACGAGCAGTACTTC.